One TCR beta chain is described in this entry. The target antigen is unknown. Every TCR beta cDNA library bore unique molecular identifiers. Each sample of roughly 0.95 to 10 million input T cells yielded around 500,000 cDNA molecules, so each molecule approximated one T cell. TCRdb reanalysed the PCR reads using MiXCR and keeps one entry per CDR3 protein. The data contain about 770,000 distinct CDR3 sequences, about half of them seen just once; the ten biggest clones take up 4.9%. These data originate in a study of post-analysis software for immune sequencing data. Study at large: The disease courses covered relapsing-remitting, secondary progressive and progressive-relapsing multiple sclerosis. Study results and caveats: Several TRBV segments occurring more often in patients than controls included TRBV5-6, TRBV5-1 and TRBV20-1. Samples from a shared batch, those prepared together, strongly co-clustered by F measure. Controls' normalized Chao1 diversity significantly exceeded that of multiple sclerosis patients.

Germline V gene lookup returns CDR1 SQVTM and CDR2 ANQGSEA. Trimming cost V 5 bases and J 3 bases; bases outside gene matches: 7. The CDR3 contains 14 residues. The sequencing input was blood. The chain joins TRBV29-1 to TRBJ1-5, with 7 bases identical to TRBD1. This sequence originates from a girl aged 5 to 17 with multiple sclerosis. The CDR3 loop is CSVRGQGDNQPQHF. The DNA for the CDR3 is TGCAGCGTTCGAGGGCAGGGGGACAATCAGCCCCAGCATTTT.